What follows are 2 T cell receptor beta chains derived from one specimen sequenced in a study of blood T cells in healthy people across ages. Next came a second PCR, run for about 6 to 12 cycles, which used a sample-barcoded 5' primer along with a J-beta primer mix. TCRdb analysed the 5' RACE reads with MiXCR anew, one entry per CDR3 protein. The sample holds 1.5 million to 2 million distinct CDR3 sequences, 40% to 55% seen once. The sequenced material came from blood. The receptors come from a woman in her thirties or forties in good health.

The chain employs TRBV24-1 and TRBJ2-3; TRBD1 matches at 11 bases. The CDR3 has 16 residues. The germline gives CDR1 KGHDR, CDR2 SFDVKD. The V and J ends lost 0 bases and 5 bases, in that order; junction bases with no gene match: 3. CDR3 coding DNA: TGTGCCACCAGTGATTTGGGACAGGGGGCAGGAGATACGCAGTATTTT. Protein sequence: CATSDLGQGAGDTQYF.

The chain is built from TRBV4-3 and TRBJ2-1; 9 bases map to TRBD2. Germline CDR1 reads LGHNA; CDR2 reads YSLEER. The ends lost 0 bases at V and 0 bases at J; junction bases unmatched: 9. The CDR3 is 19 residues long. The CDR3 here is CASSQEVAGAESSYNEQFF. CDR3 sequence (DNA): TGCGCCAGCAGCCAAGAGGTAGCGGGGGCCGAGAGCTCCTACAATGAGCAGTTCTTC.